These 3 T cell receptor beta chains were all obtained from the same sample, sequenced in a study of blood T cell repertoires in COVID-19. Only in-frame clones appear in the TCRdb table, and some are missing; sequencing was by immunoSEQ multiplex PCR. The data hold about 210,000 clones, with around 88% observed a single time. Source material: peripheral blood. These receptors originate from a man aged 50-60 years with active or convalescent COVID-19.

The rearrangement links TRBV9 to TRBJ1-6; D gene ambiguous. The CDR3 has 15 amino acids. Trimming left V 0 bases short and J 1 base short, with 5 bases between. Germline CDR1 reads SGDLS; CDR2 reads YYNGEE. In nucleotides, the CDR3 is TGTGCCAGCAGCGTAGGGCCGTCCTATAATTCACCCCTCCACTTT. It yields the protein CASSVGPSYNSPLHF.

Comments on this clone: Other DNA sequences in the sample encode the same CDR3. CDR3 nucleotide sequence: TGTGCCAGCAGTCTGGGACAGGGCAATCAGCCCCAGCATTTT. This sequence encodes CASSLGQGNQPQHF. The chain carries TRBV28 and TRBJ1-5, with 8 positions matching TRBD1. Looked up from germline, CDR1 is MDHEN and CDR2 is SYDVKM. The CDR3 spans 14 residues. V shed 5 bases, J shed 2 bases, and the junction held 2 bases outside the gene matches.

This chain uses TRBV9 with TRBJ2-7; 8 bases are shared with TRBD1. The V segment lost 3 bases and the J segment 3 bases; nucleotides outside the gene matches: 8. CDR3 length: 15 residues. Germline CDR1 is SGDLS and CDR2 is YYNGEE. The CDR3 reads CASSAGQGGIYEQYF. CDR3 bases: TGTGCCAGCAGCGCCGGACAGGGAGGTATCTACGAGCAGTACTTC.